Listed below are T cell receptor beta chains from one sample, sequenced in a study of CD8+CD57+ T cells in acquired aplastic anemia. TCRdb re-analysed the reads in MiXCR, keeping a single row per CDR3 protein. The sample has approximately 180,000 distinct CDR3 sequences; roughly 48% are singletons. Sequencing was carried out using sorted CD4+, CD8+, or CD8+CD57+ T cells (not recorded which) from PBMCs. The source of these receptors is a human donor with aplastic anemia. Both conserved end residues are part of each CDR3.

cdr3_length v_call cdr3_aa
12 TRBV14 CASSLLPPEQYF
16 TRBV6-1 CASSPGLAGGPDEQFF
15 TRBV20-1 CSARVGGTNQETQYF
13 TRBV5-6 CASESDTYNEQFF
14 TRBV2 CASSDQSRGTEAFF
13 TRBV7-9 CASSLAALYEQYF
12 TRBV6-1 CASKGSQDEQYF
14 TRBV10-3 CAISERRGTDTQYF
15 TRBV5-1 CASSQGSGGSYEQYF
15 TRBV4-1 CASSQLAGGVNTQYF